This T cell receptor (beta chain) emerged from a study of T cell repertoires in cytomegalovirus infection. On this clonotype itself: Its cognate antigen is unknown.

TCRdb re-analysed the reads in MiXCR, keeping a single row per CDR3 protein. The sample lists 900,000 to 950,000 distinct CDR3 sequences, under 40% occurring once. Points from the study as a whole: CMV carriers having the relevant HLA were flagged by cumulative public TCR beta family frequency.

The V gene end was trimmed by 8 bases and the J gene end by 5 bases; junction bases not matched to a gene: 12. CDR3 size: 16 residues. This TCR came from a human donor in good health (CMV status not recorded). Some clones in this sample may be carry-over from other donors' samples. This sequence joins TRBV12-3 or TRBV12-4 and TRBJ2-3; 11 bases line up with TRBD2. Source: cultured CD8+ T cells from PBMCs, taken from culture after CMV antigen stimulation. The CDR3 is CASRGELAGDRDTQYF. The CDR3 DNA reads as TGTGCCAGCCGCGGGGAACTAGCGGGGGACAGAGATACGCAGTATTTT.